The entry below gives a single T cell receptor beta chain sequence along with its context. Antigen: not known. This entry comes from a study of beta chain features in type 1 diabetes. Looking at the study overall: All samples combined gave 90 million to 130 million sorted cells for examination. Notes on the study in general: Shortening of TCRB CDR3s, moderate but significant, appeared in all four CD4+ subsets of Type 1 diabetes patients. For TCRB rearrangement, an influence of HLA type remained unresolved here.

CDR3 length: 14 residues. In germline, CDR1 is SQVTM, CDR2 ANQGSEA. V dropped 8 bases and J dropped 0 bases, with 14 bases sitting between them. The isolated RNA, all of it, was reverse transcribed, so expressed TCRB transcripts were what got sequenced. Using immunoSEQ multiplex PCR, the repertoire was profiled, and TCRdb retains in-frame clones only, with some absent. The top ten clones hold 0.095% to 0.15% of a sample with 600,000 to 700,000 clones, 12% of them seen once. This chain joins TRBV29-1 and TRBJ2-1; unclear D gene. The receptor was isolated from a young man with type 1 diabetes. Source material: naive CD4+ T cells from blood. The CDR3 is CSLLVGVSYNEQFF. CDR3 in DNA: TGCAGCCTTTTAGTTGGGGTCTCCTACAATGAGCAGTTCTTC.